A single sample gave rise to the 6 T cell receptor beta chains below, sequenced in a study of glioma-infiltrating T cells listed by TCRdb under 2016. TCRdb names Illumina MiSeq as the instrument used. TCR alpha and beta CDR3 regions were amplified with the iRepertoire nested amplicon-rescue multiplex PCR (arm-PCR) platform from RNA. TCRdb trimmed the raw reads at Q25, called clones with MiXCR and kept productive beta chains. A single entry per CDR3 protein holds the most common genes and DNA from its merged rows. The table for this sample lists some 180,000 distinct CDR3 sequences; around 30% of them were counted only once. 20% to 25% of the sample belongs to the ten largest clones. The sequenced sample consisted of glioma tissue, nonneoplastic brain tissue, or PBMCs (not recorded which). The receptors derive from a human donor with low-grade glioma or glioblastoma, undergoing nonglioma brain surgery, or in good health (not recorded which).

The V gene is TRBV12-3 or TRBV12-4, the J gene TRBJ2-7, with unresolved D. V gave up 1 base and J gave up 2 bases, with 9 bases separating them. This CDR3 region has 14 residues. The CDR3 here is CASSLGVGPYEQYF. The CDR3 DNA reads as TGTGCCAGCAGTTTAGGTGTCGGACCCTACGAGCAGTACTTC.

This clonotype was recorded many times. The rearrangement links TRBV24-1 to TRBJ1-5; 8 nucleotides line up with TRBD1. This CDR3 has 14 residues. Trimming removed 5 bases from V and 3 bases from J; junction bases left unmatched: 2. The germline CDR1 and CDR2 sequences are KGHDR and SFDVKD. The chain's CDR3 is CATSGTGLNQPQHF. In nucleotides, the CDR3 is TGTGCCACCAGTGGGACAGGGCTCAATCAGCCCCAGCATTTT.

This clonotype was recorded many times. V and J are TRBV6-2 or TRBV6-3 and TRBJ2-5, with 14 bases fitting TRBD2. After removal of 2 bases from V and 4 bases from J, the junction contained 6 bases not matched to a gene. The CDR3 loop spans 17 amino acids. The germline V gene encodes CDR1 MNHEY and CDR2 SVGEGT. The CDR3 protein is CASSYLLGLAGGETQYF. In DNA form, the CDR3 reads TGTGCCAGCAGTTACCTTCTAGGACTAGCGGGAGGAGAGACCCAGTACTTC.

The chain is built from TRBV19 and TRBJ1-1; D uncertain. Trimming took off 10 bases at V and 10 bases at J, with 22 bases between the two ends. Germline CDR1 reads LNHDA; CDR2 reads SQIVND (reference sequence). The CDR3 length is 13 residues. The CDR3 protein is CATMGRVLFGAFF. CDR3 sequence (DNA): TGTGCCACTATGGGTCGAGTACTGTTTGGAGCTTTCTTT.

About this clonotype itself: An end of the junction differs from the germline gene, which may be a read error. V and J are TRBV6-1 and TRBJ2-5; TRBD1 or TRBD2 may be the D gene (5 bases each). Germline V gene data show CDR1 as MNHNS and CDR2 as SASEGT. The CDR3 contains 15 residues. The DNA for the CDR3 is TGTGCCAGCAGATCAAGACCGATACACCAAGGGACCCAGTACTTT. Translation gives CASRSRPIHQGTQYF.

On this clonotype itself: Since a much larger clone is just one base distant, this may be a read error. This chain joins TRBV6-1 and TRBJ2-6; 7 nucleotides agree with TRBD1. The length of the CDR3 is 15 residues. Per the germline V gene, CDR1 is MNHNS and CDR2 is SASEGT. CDR3 sequence (DNA): TGTGCCAGCAGGAAACAGGGGTTAGGGGCCAACGCCCTGACTTTC. Protein product: CASRKQGLGANALTF.